This TCR beta chain was observed in a study of T cell responses to AZD1222 COVID-19 vaccine (dated by TCRdb to the early 2020s). Regarding the study in general: Because spike-specific TCR depth and breadth did not differ between the two schedules, AZD1222 recipients who got a second dose at roughly 4 weeks were pooled with those who got a second dose at roughly 12 weeks. A total of 240 or so trial participants underwent TCR sequencing, of whom more than 200 had received two doses of AZD1222 and 26 had received two doses of the MenACWY control vaccine. Trial participants were enrolled into age subgroups of 18-55, 56-69 and 70-plus years, which contained approximately 150, 28 and 58 TCR-sequenced participants, respectively. What the authors observed across the whole study: Most participants were white British and females outnumbered males, and the authors suggested that clonal diversity may have been underestimated. A significant rise in spike-specific TCR breadth and depth was observed after two AZD1222 doses relative to day 0 and relative to MenACWY recipients. Reportedly, close to half of the unique spike-specific TCRs recognized epitopes lying outside the regions that are mutated in the B.1.351 and B.1.1.7 variants. CD4 TCRs associated with the vaccine covered the entire spike protein, and the dominant responses were in regions 160-218 and 743-854. Conclusions about previously exposed vaccinees are limited, since just six or seven AZD1222 recipients were seropositive for SARS-CoV-2 at baseline. In the small 56-69-year group, the increase in depth fell short of significance, most likely because of low power. Because no day 14 peak-response samples were available, the repertoires could be characterized only after the peak T cell response.

The CDR3 regions of human TCRbeta chains were analyzed by immunosequencing. From the authors' description of their analysis: Repertoire TCRs were matched against a reference library of SARS-CoV-2-specific TCRs generated with the MIRA antigen-specificity platform. Breadth meant the fraction of unique TCRs that were SARS-CoV-2-associated, whereas depth meant the fraction of total T cells that were SARS-CoV-2-associated. Using the MIRA data, each spike-specific TCR was mapped to the spike region that the TCR reacts to and placed in a CD4 or CD8 class. Log10-transformed breadth and depth values were compared by one-way ANOVA with Sidak's multiple comparisons tests. Drawn from immuneACCESS, this table holds only the in-frame rearrangements with V and J called that TCRdb kept. Clones are partly lost; checked studies trace under half to an unresolved V gene and leave the rest unexplained. V and J calls and clone size are as listed in that table; D and trimming were resolved from the DNA. The sample has 150,000 or so clones on record, less than 90% of them singletons. The ten most abundant clones make up around 3% of the sample.

This clone was observed once. It has no known antigen specificity. There are no base qualities to consult, and no much larger clone falls within one base. The sample's time point label is to be understood as: baseline before first vaccination. The vaccinee samples were drawn from two UK trials, COV001 and COV002, one of which was a single-blind randomized controlled phase 2/3 trial testing AZD1222 (ChAdOx1 nCoV-19) in healthy adults. For TCRbeta chain sequencing, PBMC samples from trial participants were taken at day 0 and at day 28 after the second dose. The specimen comprised peripheral blood, sampled on day 0 of AZD1222 vaccination. The receptor's source is an adult in good health.

The nucleotide sequence reads TGTGCCAGCCTACAGGCCCCTTCCTACGAGCAGTACTTC. It is translated as CASLQAPSYEQYF. In this chain, TRBV28 is recombined with TRBJ2-7; TRBD1 is a possible D gene, resting on 5 matching bases. V is pared back by 8 bases and J by 1 base, with 12 bases lying between the germline termini. From cysteine to phenylalanine, the CDR3 is 13 amino acids long. Just the 39-base CDR3 DNA is kept, in frame starting at base 1. CDR1 and CDR2 (MDHEN, SYDVKM) derive from the germline V gene. The full variable domain, with segments outside the CDR3 supplied by the reference TRBV28 and TRBJ2-7 proteins, appears as DVKVTQSSRYLVKRTGEKVFLECVQDMDHENMFWYRQDPGLGLRLIYFSYDVKMKEKGDIPEGYSVSREKKERFSLILESASTNQTSMYLCASLQAPSYEQYFGPGTRLTVT.